This T cell receptor (beta chain) was retrieved from a study of PD-1 blockade in classical Hodgkin lymphoma. General observations from the study: The origin of the repertoire differences remains undefined, with disease activity or prior therapy as possible causes.

Some clones are missing from TCRdb's copy, which holds only in-frame ones; the method was immunoSEQ multiplex PCR. This sample has about 14,000 clones; around 90% occur once, and the top ten carry around 37%. This clone was found a few times. The target antigen is unknown. Following autologous stem cell transplantation, relapse occurred in every patient, and exposure to brentuximab vedotin varied. CDR3 length: 14 residues. The germline V gene has CDR1 MNHEY and CDR2 SVGAGI. Trimming shortened V by 5 bases and J by 2 bases, and 10 bases separated the two germline ends. The sample was peripheral blood mononuclear cells (PBMCs), taken at baseline. The TCR sequence derives from a human donor with classical Hodgkin lymphoma. The rearrangement links TRBV6-5 to TRBJ1-5, with D hard to call. The CDR3 coding sequence is TGTGCCAGCAGTATCGTGGGTGGCAATCAGCCCCAGCATTTT. It translates to CASSIVGGNQPQHF.